Sequencing of this TCR beta chain was carried out in a study of T cells in Graves' hyperthyroidism and ophthalmopathy. Study as a whole: Peripheral blood was collected at initial diagnosis, before any treatment.

Amplified TCR beta CDR3 regions came from RNA transcripts. The TCR CDR3 first-round RT-PCR relied on the HTBI primer set. One entry per CDR3 protein, called by TCRdb with MiXCR from the multiplex PCR reads. The sample includes about 510,000 distinct CDR3 sequences, about 15% of them seen just once. Based on clinical symptoms, serum thyroxine and TRAb, thyroid ultrasound and orbital computed tomography, diagnoses were reached. Germline V gene lookup returns CDR1 MGHDK and CDR2 SYGVNS. CDR3 length: 16 amino acids. V lost 5 bases and J 9 bases, leaving 22 bases between the germline ends. Findings of the study overall: A 13 V-J model separated ophthalmopathy from stable hyperthyroidism.

Regarding this clonotype: Its specificity is not known.

This clonotype originated in a woman in her forties with Graves' hyperthyroidism. This rearrangement joins TRBV25-1 to TRBJ2-2; D perhaps matches TRBD2 (6 bases). The specimen was blood. The CDR3 here is CASSLPGVVDLRELFF. The DNA for the CDR3 is TGTGCCAGCAGTCTCCCGGGAGTCGTAGATCTTCGGGAGCTGTTTTTT.